This TCR beta chain was identified in a study of cytomegalovirus exposure and HLA in healthy donors. The CDR3 totals 15 residues. The J segment lost 6 bases and the V segment lost 5 bases, leaving 9 bases of the junction unmatched. Germline V CDR1 and CDR2: SEHNR, FQNEAQ (reference sequence). PCR involved 60 Vbeta and 13 Jbeta primers. Libraries were prepared by immunoSEQ multiplex PCR; TCRdb keeps only in-frame clonotypes and omits some of them. The sample holds 270,000 or so clones, about 93% seen once. The TCR sequence derives from a girl aged 2-10 years in good health and CMV-seronegative. The sequencing sample was made of PBMCs. This chain links TRBV7-9 with TRBJ2-1; 8 nucleotides agree with TRBD1. The CDR3 reads CASSPRGGQGNEQFF. The CDR3 nucleotides are TGTGCCAGCAGCCCGAGAGGAGGACAGGGCAATGAGCAGTTCTTC.